The TCR beta chain described here comes from a study of blood T cell repertoires in COVID-19. About the study: T cells, B-cell-depleted T cells, or PBMCs provided the cDNA or gDNA that served as material.

The data were produced by immunoSEQ multiplex PCR, yet TCRdb's version contains in-frame clones alone and is incomplete. The sample has about 120,000 clones, roughly nine tenths seen once. This clone has a single count. This clonotype was sampled from a human donor with active COVID-19. The donor label of this sample is uncertain. What was sequenced was peripheral blood.

DNA of the CDR3: TGTGCCATCTTCCGGGGGGACAGGGATCACTACGAGCAGTACTTC. Protein: CAIFRGDRDHYEQYF. This chain joins TRBV2 and TRBJ2-7, with 9 nucleotides matching TRBD1. Unmatched junction bases numbered 13, after V lost 10 bases and J lost 3 bases. The CDR3 totals 15 residues. The germline gives CDR1 SNHLY, CDR2 FYNNEI.